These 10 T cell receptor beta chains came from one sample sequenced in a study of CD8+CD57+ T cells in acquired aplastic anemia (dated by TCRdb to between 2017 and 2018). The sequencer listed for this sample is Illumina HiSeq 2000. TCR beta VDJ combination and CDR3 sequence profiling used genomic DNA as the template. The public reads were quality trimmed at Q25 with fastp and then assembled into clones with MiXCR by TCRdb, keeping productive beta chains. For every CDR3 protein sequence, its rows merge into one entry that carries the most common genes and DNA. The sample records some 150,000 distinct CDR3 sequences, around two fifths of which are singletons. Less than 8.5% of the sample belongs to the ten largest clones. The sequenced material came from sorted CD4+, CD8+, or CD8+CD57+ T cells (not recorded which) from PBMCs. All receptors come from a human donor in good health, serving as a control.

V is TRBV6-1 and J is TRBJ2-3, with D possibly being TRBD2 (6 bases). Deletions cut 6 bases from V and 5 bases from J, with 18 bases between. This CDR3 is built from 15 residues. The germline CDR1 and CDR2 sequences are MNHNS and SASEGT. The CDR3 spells CASSTGTQVRDTQYF. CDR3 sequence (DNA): TGTGCCAGCAGCACCGGGACTCAAGTTCGAGATACGCAGTATTTT.

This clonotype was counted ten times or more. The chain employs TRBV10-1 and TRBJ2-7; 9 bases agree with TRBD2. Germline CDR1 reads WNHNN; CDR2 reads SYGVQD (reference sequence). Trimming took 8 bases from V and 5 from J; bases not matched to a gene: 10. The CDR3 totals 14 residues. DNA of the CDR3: TGCGCCAGCGGCACTAGCGGGTCTCTCAACGAGCAGTACTTC. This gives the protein CASGTSGSLNEQYF.

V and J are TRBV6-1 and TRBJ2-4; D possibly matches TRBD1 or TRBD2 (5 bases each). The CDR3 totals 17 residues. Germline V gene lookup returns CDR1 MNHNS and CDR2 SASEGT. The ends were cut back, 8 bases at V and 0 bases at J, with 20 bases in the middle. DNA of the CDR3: TGTGCCAGCGGGTCGGGACCAGCAGGACTAGCCAAAAACATTCAGTACTTC. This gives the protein CASGSGPAGLAKNIQYF.

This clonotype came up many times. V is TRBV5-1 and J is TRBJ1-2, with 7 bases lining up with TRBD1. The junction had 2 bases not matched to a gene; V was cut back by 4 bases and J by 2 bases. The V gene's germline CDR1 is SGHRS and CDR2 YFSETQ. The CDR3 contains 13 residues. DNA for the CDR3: TGCGCCAGCAGCCCGGGACAGAACTATGGCTACACCTTC. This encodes CASSPGQNYGYTF.

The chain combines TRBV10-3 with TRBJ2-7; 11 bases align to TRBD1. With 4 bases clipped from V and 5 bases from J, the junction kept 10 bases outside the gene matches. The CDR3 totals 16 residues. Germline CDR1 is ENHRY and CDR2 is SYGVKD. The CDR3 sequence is CAISGKDRGHRNEQYF. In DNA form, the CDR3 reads TGTGCCATCAGTGGAAAGGACAGGGGGCATCGTAACGAGCAGTACTTC.

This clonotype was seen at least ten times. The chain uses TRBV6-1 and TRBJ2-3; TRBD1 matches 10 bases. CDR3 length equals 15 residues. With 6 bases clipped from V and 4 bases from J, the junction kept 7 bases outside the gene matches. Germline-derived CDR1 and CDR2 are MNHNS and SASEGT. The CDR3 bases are TGTGCCAGCAGCCCCGACAGGGGGCGGGCAGATACGCAGTATTTT. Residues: CASSPDRGRADTQYF.

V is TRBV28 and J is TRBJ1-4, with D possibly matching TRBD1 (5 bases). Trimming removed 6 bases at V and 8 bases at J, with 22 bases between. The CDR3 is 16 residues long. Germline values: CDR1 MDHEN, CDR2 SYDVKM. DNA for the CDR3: TGTGCCAGCAGCTATCCCCCGGGGGGTAAAGGAGAAAAACTGTTTTTT. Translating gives CASSYPPGGKGEKLFF.

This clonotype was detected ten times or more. Written as DNA, the CDR3 is TGCAGTGCTCCCGGGACAGGGGGCTCCTATAATTCACCCCTCCACTTT. Its translation is CSAPGTGGSYNSPLHF. The rearrangement links TRBV20-1 to TRBJ1-6, with 11 bases that match TRBD1. The CDR3 loop spans 16 amino acids. CDR1 DFQATT and CDR2 SNEGSKA come from the germline V gene (reference sequence). Unmatched junction bases numbered 3, after V lost 5 bases and J lost 0 bases.

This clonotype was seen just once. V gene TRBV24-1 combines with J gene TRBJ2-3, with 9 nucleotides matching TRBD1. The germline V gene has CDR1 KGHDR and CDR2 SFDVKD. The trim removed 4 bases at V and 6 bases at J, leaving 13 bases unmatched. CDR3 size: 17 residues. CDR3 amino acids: CATSDPPAGTGTDTQYF. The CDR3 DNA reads TGTGCCACCAGTGACCCCCCCGCAGGGACAGGGACCGATACGCAGTATTTT.

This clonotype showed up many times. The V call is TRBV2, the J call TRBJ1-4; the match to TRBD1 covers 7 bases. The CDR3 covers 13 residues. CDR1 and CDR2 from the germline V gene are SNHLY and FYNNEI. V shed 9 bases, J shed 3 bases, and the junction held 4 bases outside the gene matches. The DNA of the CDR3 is TGTGCCAGACAGGGGCGGTCTAATGAAAAACTGTTTTTT. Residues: CARQGRSNEKLFF. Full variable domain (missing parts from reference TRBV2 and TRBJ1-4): EPEVTQTPSHQVTQMGQEVILRCVPISNHLYFYWYRQILGQKVEFLVSFYNNEISEKSEIFDDQFSVERPDGSNFTLKIRSTKLEDSAMYFCARQGRSNEKLFFGSGTQLSVL.